These 2 T cell receptor beta chains share one sample of origin, sequenced in a study of CD8+ T cells in alopecia areata. RNA was isolated and reverse transcribed to cDNA, the sequencing template. The assay was immunoSEQ multiplex PCR, and TCRdb's table has in-frame clones only and misses some. The table shows approximately 150,000 clones, with about 60% occurring only once. The specimen was CD4+ T cells sorted from blood. The receptors come from a human donor in good health.

The chain has TRBV7-2 and TRBJ2-7; no clear D gene. This CDR3 has 15 residues. CDR1 is SGHTA and CDR2 is FQGNSA in the germline V gene. The V gene lost 2 bases and the J gene lost 3 bases, with 14 bases spanning the gap. DNA of the CDR3: TGTGCCAGCAGCTTAACGGATAGTCCGCGCTACGAGCAGTACTTC. This translates into CASSLTDSPRYEQYF.

V and J are TRBV4-1 and TRBJ2-3; the D gene is possibly TRBD1 (6 bases). The V gene's germline CDR1 is MGHRA and CDR2 YSYEKL. This CDR3 comprises 16 residues. V was shortened by 4 bases and J by 2 bases, with 16 bases between the two germline ends. The CDR3 reads CASSRNPRGTTDTQYF. CDR3 nucleotides: TGCGCCAGCAGCCGTAACCCCAGGGGAACCACAGATACGCAGTATTTT.